Below are 15 T cell receptor beta chains sequenced from a single sample in a study of blood T cell repertoires in COVID-19. Libraries were prepared by immunoSEQ multiplex PCR; TCRdb keeps only in-frame clonotypes and omits some of them. The table lists nearly 300,000 clones, approximately 84% of them singletons. Sample: peripheral blood. The receptors were gathered from a human donor with COVID-19, enrolled during active disease. The donor label of this sample is uncertain.

The gene calls are TRBV7-2 and TRBJ2-1; D is possibly TRBD1 (5 bases). This CDR3 comprises 16 residues. Germline-derived CDR1 and CDR2 are SGHTA and FQGNSA. The V end lost 2 bases, the J end lost 3 bases, and 14 bases lay between the germline ends. The CDR3, as DNA: TGTGCCAGCAGCTTATTGGGGCTAGTGGGCTACAATGAGCAGTTCTTC. Residues: CASSLLGLVGYNEQFF.

This sequence joins TRBV19 and TRBJ2-2; the D gene is possibly TRBD1 (5 bases). The V and J ends lost 5 bases and 7 bases respectively, with 20 bases between them. Germline-derived CDR1 and CDR2 are LNHDA and SQIVND (reference sequence). The length of the CDR3 is 16 residues. The CDR3 is CASSPQGLTVNGELFF. Written as DNA, the CDR3 is TGTGCCAGTAGTCCTCAGGGCCTTACAGTAAACGGGGAGCTGTTTTTT.

This clone appeared a single time. This chain joins TRBV9 and TRBJ1-3; possibly TRBD1 for D (6 bases). CDR1 is SGDLS and CDR2 is YYNGEE in the germline V gene. V was trimmed by 4 bases and J by 0 bases, leaving 11 bases between them. The CDR3 sequence is 15 residues long. The CDR3 DNA reads as TGTGCCAGCAGCCCCAGACAGGCCTCTGGAAACACCATATATTTT. Translated, it gives CASSPRQASGNTIYF.

The gene calls are TRBV5-6 and TRBJ2-3; tentatively, D is TRBD1 (6 bases). The germline V gene has CDR1 SGHDT and CDR2 YYEEEE. V gave up 4 bases and J gave up 3 bases, with 21 bases separating them. The CDR3 runs to 17 residues. The CDR3 bases are TGTGCCAGCAGCCGGCCTGGGGTAGCAGGGGTTACAGATACGCAGTATTTT. This translates into CASSRPGVAGVTDTQYF.

V and J are TRBV7-3 and TRBJ2-2; maybe TRBD2 (5 bases). Germline V gene data show CDR1 as SGHTA and CDR2 as FQGTGA. Trimming cost V 5 bases and J 7 bases, with 8 bases left between them. This CDR3 comprises 12 residues. CDR3 coding DNA: TGTGCCAGCAGCACACGGGGCGGGGAGCTGTTTTTT. Its translation is CASSTRGGELFF.

About this clone itself: The identical CDR3 is also encoded by other nucleotide sequences in the sample. The chain recombines TRBV28 with TRBJ2-5; D is ambiguous. Trimming removed 5 bases at V and 1 base at J, with 2 bases between. This CDR3 is 11 amino acids long. Germline V gene lookup returns CDR1 MDHEN and CDR2 SYDVKM. The DNA for the CDR3 is TGTGCCAGCAGTCTCCAAGAGACCCAGTACTTC. Translated, it gives CASSLQETQYF.

The chain couples TRBV19 to TRBJ2-4; 10 bases are shared with TRBD2. Germline-derived CDR1 and CDR2 are LNHDA and SQIVND (reference sequence). J gave up 5 bases and V 8 bases, and 6 bases lay outside the gene matches. The CDR3 has 14 residues. The CDR3: CASAPGLAENIQYF. Here the CDR3 DNA reads TGTGCCAGTGCCCCCGGACTAGCGGAAAACATTCAGTACTTC. Filled out from reference TRBV19 and TRBJ2-4, the complete variable domain reads DGGITQSPKYLFRKEGQNVTLSCEQNLNHDAMYWYRQDPGQGLRLIYYSQIVNDFQKGDIAEGYSVSREKKESFPLTVTSAQKNPTAFYLCASAPGLAENIQYFGAGTRLSVL.

The chain carries TRBV10-3 and TRBJ1-2; possible D gene TRBD1, 6 bases. Germline V lookup: CDR1 ENHRY, CDR2 SYGVKD. The CDR3 totals 13 residues. Trimming removed 1 base from V and 9 bases from J, with 12 bases in between. CDR3 sequence: CAISEWQGRSYTF. CDR3 sequence (DNA): TGTGCCATCAGTGAGTGGCAGGGGCGGAGCTACACCTTC.

The rearrangement links TRBV10-3 to TRBJ1-4; weak D call: TRBD1 (5 bases). Germline CDR1 is ENHRY and CDR2 is SYGVKD. Trimming removed 4 bases from V and 2 bases from J, with 8 bases in between. The CDR3 has 14 amino acids. In DNA form, the CDR3 reads TGTGCCATCAGTGGGGAGGGGACTAATGAAAAACTGTTTTTT. Amino acids: CAISGEGTNEKLFF.

The chain combines TRBV27 with TRBJ1-1; no clear D gene. Germline V gene lookup returns CDR1 MNHEY and CDR2 SMNVEV (reference sequence). Trimming removed 6 bases from V and 4 bases from J, with 15 bases in between. There are 14 residues in the CDR3. The CDR3 loop is CASSRQTVPTEAFF. The CDR3 DNA is TGTGCCAGCAGCCGCCAAACGGTCCCCACTGAAGCTTTCTTT.

The chain uses TRBV2 and TRBJ2-7, with TRBD2 matching over 11 bases. After removal of 6 bases from V and 4 bases from J, the junction contained 8 bases not matched to a gene. The CDR3 consists of 15 residues. Looked up from germline, CDR1 is SNHLY and CDR2 is FYNNEI. DNA of the CDR3: TGTGCCAGCAGCGGCGGCGGGACTAGCGGATACGAGCAGTACTTC. Translating gives CASSGGGTSGYEQYF.

The chain is built from TRBV20-1 and TRBJ2-7; 7 bases agree with TRBD1. The germline V gene encodes CDR1 DFQATT and CDR2 SNEGSKA (reference sequence). This CDR3 has 11 residues. The V segment lost 6 bases and the J segment 6 bases; nucleotides outside the gene matches: 5. CDR3 DNA sequence: TGCAGTGCCCCCAGGGGGAGCGAGCAGTACTTC. Translating it yields CSAPRGSEQYF.

This clone has a single count. The chain is built from TRBV7-9 and TRBJ2-7, with 9 bases identical to TRBD1. The CDR3 contains 15 residues. V lost 7 bases and J lost 7; bases outside the gene matches: 14. Germline CDR1 reads SEHNR; CDR2 reads FQNEAQ (reference sequence). In nucleotides, the CDR3 is TGTGCCAGCACCTCTCCAGGGGACAGGGTGGGAGAGCAGTACTTC. This sequence encodes CASTSPGDRVGEQYF.

V and J are TRBV7-6 and TRBJ1-6; 7 positions match TRBD1. The germline V gene has CDR1 SGHVS and CDR2 FNYEAQ. J was trimmed by 10 bases and V by 2 bases; bases with no gene match: 2. The CDR3 length is 13 residues. CDR3 loop: CASSLQGDSPLHF. The CDR3, as DNA: TGTGCCAGCAGCTTACAGGGGGACTCACCCCTCCACTTT.

V and J are TRBV4-1 and TRBJ1-4, with 7 bases matching TRBD1. CDR3 length: 16 amino acids. V trimming: 0 bases; J trimming: 7 bases; junction bases outside the gene matches: 8. Germline V gene lookup returns CDR1 MGHRA and CDR2 YSYEKL. The chain's CDR3 is CASSQELRTGSEKLFF. DNA for the CDR3: TGCGCCAGCAGCCAAGAGTTAAGGACAGGCAGTGAAAAACTGTTTTTT.